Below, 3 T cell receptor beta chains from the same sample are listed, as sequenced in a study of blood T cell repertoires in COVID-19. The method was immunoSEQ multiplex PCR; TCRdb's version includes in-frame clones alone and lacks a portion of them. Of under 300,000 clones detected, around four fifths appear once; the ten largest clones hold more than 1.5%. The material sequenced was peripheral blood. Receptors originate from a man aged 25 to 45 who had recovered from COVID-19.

CDR3 nucleotides: TGTGCCATCAGTGGGGCAGGGAAAGAGCAGTACGTC. Translation gives CAISGAGKEQYV. The chain joins TRBV10-3 to TRBJ2-7; weak D call: TRBD1 (5 bases). From germline, CDR1 is ENHRY and CDR2 SYGVKD. V dropped 4 bases and J dropped 7 bases, with 11 bases sitting between them. The CDR3 has 12 residues.

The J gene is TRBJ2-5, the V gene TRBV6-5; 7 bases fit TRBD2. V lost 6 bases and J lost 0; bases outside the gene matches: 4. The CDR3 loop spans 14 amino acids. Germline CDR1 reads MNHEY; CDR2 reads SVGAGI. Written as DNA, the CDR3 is TGTGCCAGCAGCGGGGGGAACAACCAAGAGACCCAGTACTTC. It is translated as CASSGGNNQETQYF.

CDR3 residues: CASSEARASGGKRGHEQYF. CDR3 coding DNA: TGTGCCAGCAGTGAAGCGCGGGCTAGCGGGGGGAAAAGAGGGCACGAGCAGTACTTC. The V call is TRBV2, the J call TRBJ2-7, with 11 bases fitting TRBD2. Germline V gives CDR1 SNHLY, CDR2 FYNNEI. The CDR3 is 19 amino acids. Trimming took 0 bases from V and 5 from J; bases not matched to a gene: 15.